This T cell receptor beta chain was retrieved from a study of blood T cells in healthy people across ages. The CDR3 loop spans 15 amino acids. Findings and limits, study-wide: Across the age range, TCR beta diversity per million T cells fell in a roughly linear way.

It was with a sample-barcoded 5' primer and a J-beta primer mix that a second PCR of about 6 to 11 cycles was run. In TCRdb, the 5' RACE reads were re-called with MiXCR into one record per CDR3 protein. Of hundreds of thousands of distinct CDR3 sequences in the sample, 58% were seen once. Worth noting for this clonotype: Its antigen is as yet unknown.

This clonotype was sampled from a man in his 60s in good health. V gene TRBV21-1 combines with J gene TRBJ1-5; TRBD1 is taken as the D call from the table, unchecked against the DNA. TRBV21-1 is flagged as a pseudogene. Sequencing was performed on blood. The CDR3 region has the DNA TGTGCCAGCACTACGCACCCGGGGGGCAATCAGCCCCAGCATTTT. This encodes CASTTHPGGNQPQHF.